The 21 T cell receptor beta chains below were found in one sample sequenced in a study of blood T cell repertoires in COVID-19. Clones were sequenced by immunoSEQ multiplex PCR, and TCRdb holds only the in-frame ones, with some missing. This table has roughly 230,000 clones, around 82% appearing once. The sample comprised PBMCs or T cells enriched from blood (not recorded which). All receptors come from a man aged 50-59 years who had recovered from COVID-19.

The rearrangement joins TRBV9 to TRBJ1-1; 7 bases are shared with TRBD1. V lost 3 bases to trimming and J lost 4 bases; unmatched junction nucleotides: 15. The CDR3 runs 17 residues. CDR1 is SGDLS and CDR2 is YYNGEE in the germline V gene. CDR3 nucleotide sequence: TGTGCCAGCAGCGCAGGCACCGGGACAGCCTTGAGCACTGAAGCTTTCTTT. It is translated as CASSAGTGTALSTEAFF.

This clone was seen a few times. V gene TRBV5-3 combines with J gene TRBJ2-2; tentative D call: TRBD1 (6 bases). TRBV5-3 is treated as an ORF (open reading frame) with a function not yet certain. The CDR3 covers 12 residues. Trimming left V 4 bases short and J 7 bases short, with 8 bases between. CDR3 region: CARSPRGGELFF. The CDR3 coding sequence is TGTGCCAGAAGCCCCAGGGGCGGGGAGCTGTTTTTT.

The chain combines TRBV7-2 with TRBJ1-1; D is unclear. The CDR3 is 12 residues long. Germline V gives CDR1 SGHTA, CDR2 FQGNSA. V gave up 1 base and J gave up 8 bases, with 8 bases separating them. The CDR3 bases are TGTGCCAGCAGCTTAGTGGTGGCAGAAGCTTTCTTT. Encoded protein: CASSLVVAEAFF. Filled out from reference TRBV7-2 and TRBJ1-1, the complete variable domain reads GAGVSQSPSNKVTEKGKDVELRCDPISGHTALYWYRQSLGQGLEFLIYFQGNSAPDKSGLPSDRFSAERTGGSVSTLTIQRTQQEDSAVYLCASSLVVAEAFFGQGTRLTVV.

The chain is built from TRBV7-9 and TRBJ2-7; D may be TRBD2 (7 bases). CDR1 and CDR2 (germline): SEHNR, FQNEAQ (reference sequence). Between the trimmed V and J ends, which lost 5 bases and 7 bases, there was a span of 18 bases. This CDR3 has 14 residues. The CDR3 reads CASSQMGGADEQYF. CDR3 sequence (DNA): TGTGCCAGCAGCCAAATGGGGGGGGCTGATGAGCAGTACTTC.

CDR3 amino acids: CASSECRVGSGGEELFF. The CDR3 nucleotides read TGCGCCAGCAGTGAGTGCAGGGTCGGGAGCGGTGGGGAGGAGCTGTTTTTT. The J gene is TRBJ2-2, the V gene TRBV10-1; TRBD2 might be the D (6 bases). Germline lookup yields CDR1 WNHNN and CDR2 SYGVQD (reference sequence). The CDR3 is made up of 17 amino acids. Deletions cut 1 base from V and 10 bases from J, with 22 bases between.

The CDR3 loop is CASSAHPQGAGGYTF. The CDR3 coding sequence is TGTGCCAGCAGTGCTCATCCGCAGGGGGCGGGTGGCTACACCTTC. The rearrangement links TRBV6-4 to TRBJ1-2; 8 bases fit TRBD1. The CDR3 length is 15 residues. Trimming cost V 4 bases and J 7 bases; bases outside gene matches: 11. Per germline, CDR1 MRHNA and CDR2 SNTAGT.

This chain connects TRBV3-1 (or the pseudogene TRBV3-2) to TRBJ2-3, with 8 bases aligning to TRBD2. The trim removed 0 bases at V and 6 bases at J, leaving 11 bases unmatched. Germline CDR1 is LGHDT and CDR2 is YNNKEL (reference sequence). The CDR3 is 17 residues long. The CDR3 DNA sequence: TGTGCCAGCAGCCAAGAGGCCCCCGGGACTAGACTGGATACGCAGTATTTT. This gives the protein CASSQEAPGTRLDTQYF.

The chain carries TRBV28 and TRBJ2-7; TRBD1 agrees at 7 bases. This CDR3 has 14 amino acids. CDR1 is MDHEN and CDR2 is SYDVKM in the germline V gene. The V segment lost 5 bases and the J segment 7 bases; nucleotides outside the gene matches: 11. CDR3 protein: CASSRDSGWAEQYF. The CDR3 coding sequence is TGTGCCAGCAGTCGGGACAGCGGATGGGCTGAGCAGTACTTC.

V is TRBV10-3 and J is TRBJ1-2; TRBD1 is a possible D gene (6 bases). Trimming cost V 7 bases and J 11 bases, with 17 bases left between them. Per the germline V gene, CDR1 is ENHRY and CDR2 is SYGVKD. The CDR3 loop spans 12 amino acids. The CDR3: CAITQDRRGYTF. As DNA, the CDR3 is TGTGCCATCACTCAGGACAGACGGGGTTACACCTTC.

The rearrangement uses TRBV2 and TRBJ2-2, with TRBD1 identical over 7 bases. Germline trimming cut 4 bases from V and 2 bases from J; bases unmatched to any gene: 7. This CDR3 is 16 amino acids long. CDR1 and CDR2 (germline): SNHLY, FYNNEI. The CDR3 reads CASSVDGTANTGELFF. The DNA of the CDR3 is TGTGCCAGCAGTGTGGATGGGACAGCAAACACCGGGGAGCTGTTTTTT.

The V and J genes are TRBV27 and TRBJ2-1, with D possibly matching TRBD2 (6 bases). Germline CDR1 is MNHEY and CDR2 is SMNVEV (reference sequence). The CDR3 covers 16 residues. V lost 3 bases and J 0 bases, leaving 12 bases between the germline ends. The CDR3: CASSFPAGSSYNEQFF. The DNA for the CDR3 is TGTGCCAGCAGTTTCCCCGCGGGGAGCTCCTACAATGAGCAGTTCTTC.

A remark on this clone: Mismatch with germline at one junction end may stem from a read error. The chain recombines TRBV7-7 with TRBJ2-1; 14 bases match TRBD2. Germline V gene data show CDR1 as SSHAT and CDR2 as FNYEAQ (reference sequence). The CDR3 runs to 16 residues. The CDR3 is CASSLAPGLAGGEQFF. The CDR3 DNA reads TGTGCTAGCAGCTTAGCGCCCGGACTAGCGGGAGGTGAGCAGTTCTTC.

The chain recombines TRBV3-1 (or the pseudogene TRBV3-2) with TRBJ1-1, with 8 bases matching TRBD1. The trim removed 0 bases at V and 7 bases at J, leaving 7 bases unmatched. This CDR3 has 15 amino acids. Germline V gene data show CDR1 as LGHDT and CDR2 as YNNKEL (reference sequence). The DNA for the CDR3 is TGTGCCAGCAGCCAAGAGACAGGGGTGAGGAATGAAGCTTTCTTT. Its translation: CASSQETGVRNEAFF.

The chain recombines TRBV7-9 with TRBJ2-1; D is unresolved. The germline V and J ends were trimmed by 2 bases and 3 bases, with 17 bases remaining between them. The CDR3 length is 17 residues. Germline CDR1 is SEHNR and CDR2 is FQNEAQ (reference sequence). The CDR3 protein is CASSLFPGGTDYNEQFF. The CDR3 nucleotides are TGTGCCAGCAGCTTATTTCCTGGCGGCACCGACTACAATGAGCAGTTCTTC.

This rearrangement joins TRBV14 to TRBJ1-1; D is unclear. Per the germline V gene, CDR1 is SGHDN and CDR2 is FVKESK. CDR3 length: 14 amino acids. Trimming stripped 7 bases from V and 0 bases from J, with 12 bases between. The CDR3 region is CASNKRGMNTEAFF. Written as DNA, the CDR3 is TGTGCCAGCAACAAGCGGGGTATGAACACTGAAGCTTTCTTT.

The chain employs TRBV7-8 and TRBJ2-1; 8 bases line up with TRBD1. Trimming at V came to 1 base and at J to 2 bases, leaving 4 bases not matched to a gene. Looked up from germline, CDR1 is SGHVS and CDR2 is FQNEAQ. The CDR3 loop spans 16 amino acids. The CDR3 region is CASSLEQGEPYNEQFF. In DNA, the CDR3 is TGTGCCAGCAGCTTAGAACAGGGGGAACCCTACAATGAGCAGTTCTTC.

Sample share makes this clone medium-sized. The genes are TRBV7-9 and TRBJ1-3, with D uncertain. The V and J ends lost 5 bases and 0 bases respectively, with 14 bases between them. CDR1 is SEHNR and CDR2 is FQNEAQ in the germline V gene (reference sequence). CDR3 length equals 16 residues. CDR3 bases: TGTGCCAGCAGCCAAGTCTCAGGTTTCTCTGGAAACACCATATATTTT. Protein: CASSQVSGFSGNTIYF.

V gene TRBV7-2 combines with J gene TRBJ2-2; TRBD2 matches 8 bases. The CDR3 runs 15 residues. V was pared by 4 bases and J by 1 base, with 2 bases of the junction left unmatched. Per the germline V gene, CDR1 is SGHTA and CDR2 is FQGNSA. CDR3: CASSSSGLNTGELFF. Here the CDR3 DNA reads TGTGCCAGCAGCTCTAGCGGGTTGAACACCGGGGAGCTGTTTTTT. The whole variable domain, filled in from reference TRBV7-2 and TRBJ2-2, reads GAGVSQSPSNKVTEKGKDVELRCDPISGHTALYWYRQSLGQGLEFLIYFQGNSAPDKSGLPSDRFSAERTGGSVSTLTIQRTQQEDSAVYLCASSSSGLNTGELFFGEGSRLTVL.

J is TRBJ1-5 and V is TRBV6-2 or TRBV6-3; 10 nucleotides line up with TRBD1. Germline-derived CDR1 and CDR2 are MNHEY and SVGEGT. The CDR3 spans 18 residues. With 2 bases clipped from V and 0 bases from J, the junction kept 7 bases outside the gene matches. The CDR3 spells CASSYEGTGVDSNQPQHF. The CDR3 DNA follows: TGTGCCAGCAGTTACGAAGGGACAGGGGTAGATAGCAATCAGCCCCAGCATTTT.

The chain is built from TRBV12-2 and TRBJ1-1; no DNA check was done on the table's D call, TRBD1. TRBV12-2 is listed as a pseudogene. The CDR3 spans 14 residues. The CDR3 DNA sequence: TGTGCAAGTCGCGGCGACAGGGGTAACACTGAAGCTTTCTTT. This translates into CASRGDRGNTEAFF.

This chain connects TRBV6-2 or TRBV6-3 to TRBJ1-2, with a possible D match to TRBD1 (6 bases). The germline V gene has CDR1 MNHEY and CDR2 SVGEGT. The CDR3 extends over 17 amino acids. V lost 4 bases and J lost 5, with 23 bases in between. This chain's CDR3 is CASSSDVNRVDGYGYTF. The CDR3 DNA follows: TGTGCCAGCAGTTCGGACGTAAACAGGGTAGATGGGTATGGCTACACCTTC.